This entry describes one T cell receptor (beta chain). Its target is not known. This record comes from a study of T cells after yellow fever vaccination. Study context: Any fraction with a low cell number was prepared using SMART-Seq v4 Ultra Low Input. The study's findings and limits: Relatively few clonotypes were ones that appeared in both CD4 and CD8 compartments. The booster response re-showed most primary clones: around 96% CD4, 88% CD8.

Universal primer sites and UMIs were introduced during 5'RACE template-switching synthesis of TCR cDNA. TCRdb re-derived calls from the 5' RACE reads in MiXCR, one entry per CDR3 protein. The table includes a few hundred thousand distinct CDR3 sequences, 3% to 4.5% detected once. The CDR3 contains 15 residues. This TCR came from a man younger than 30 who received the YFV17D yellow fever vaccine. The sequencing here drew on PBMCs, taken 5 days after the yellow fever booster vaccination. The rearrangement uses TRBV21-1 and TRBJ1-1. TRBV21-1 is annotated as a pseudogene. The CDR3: CASSNSLSGNTEAFF. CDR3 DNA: TGTGCCAGCAGCAACTCGCTGTCGGGTAACACTGAAGCTTTCTTT.